The 30 T cell receptor beta chains below were found in one sample sequenced in a study of tumor-infiltrating lymphocytes in localized non-small cell lung cancer. Only in-frame clones appear in the TCRdb table, and some are missing; sequencing was by immunoSEQ multiplex PCR. Of 25,000 to 30,000 clones listed, over 75% are singletons. The sequenced material came from lung tumor tissue. These TCRs come from a human donor with non-small cell lung cancer.

The rearrangement uses TRBV7-9 and TRBJ2-5; 9 nucleotides line up with TRBD2. CDR3 length equals 16 residues. The germline V gene encodes CDR1 SEHNR and CDR2 FQNEAQ (reference sequence). V lost 3 bases to trimming and J lost 5 bases; unmatched junction nucleotides: 10. Here the CDR3 reads CASSLLGLAKSETQYF. CDR3 nucleotide sequence: TGTGCCAGCAGCTTGTTAGGACTAGCGAAATCGGAGACCCAGTACTTC.

V and J are TRBV29-1 and TRBJ2-5; either TRBD1 or TRBD2 may supply D (5 bases each). Looked up from germline, CDR1 is SQVTM and CDR2 is ANQGSEA. The germline V and J ends were trimmed by 1 base and 0 bases, with 12 bases remaining between them. This CDR3 has 15 amino acids. The CDR3 DNA reads as TGCAGCGTTGAAGGGGGGAGAACATACCAAGAGACCCAGTACTTC. As protein: CSVEGGRTYQETQYF.

The gene calls are TRBV5-1 and TRBJ2-6; D uncertain. Germline lookup yields CDR1 SGHRS and CDR2 YFSETQ. The germline V and J ends were trimmed by 7 bases and 2 bases, with 13 bases remaining between them. The CDR3 has 15 residues. CDR3 DNA sequence: TGCGCCAGCGGGGTCTCGCCGGCTGGGGCCAACGTCCTGACTTTC. It yields the protein CASGVSPAGANVLTF.

The V call is TRBV13, the J call TRBJ2-1, with 13 bases aligning to TRBD2. J lost 8 bases, V lost 5 bases, and 6 bases had no gene match. The CDR3 contains 15 residues. Looked up from germline, CDR1 is PRHDT and CDR2 is FYEKMQ (reference sequence). The CDR3 bases are TGTGCCAGCAGCCCACCGGGACTAGCGGGGTATGAGCAGTTCTTC. Translation gives CASSPPGLAGYEQFF.

This chain joins TRBV4-2 and TRBJ2-1, with a weak D call TRBD1 (6 bases). The CDR3 totals 15 residues. Germline V lookup: CDR1 LGHNA, CDR2 YNFKEQ. Trimming took 3 bases from V and 0 from J, leaving 9 bases between them. CDR3 sequence: CASSQRTDSYNEQFF. In nucleotides, the CDR3 is TGTGCCAGCAGCCAGAGGACAGACTCCTACAATGAGCAGTTCTTC.

This chain uses TRBV7-2 with TRBJ1-2, with TRBD1 identical over 8 bases. V lost 1 base and J lost 3; bases outside the gene matches: 1. Germline V gene sequence: CDR1 SGHTA, CDR2 FQGNSA. CDR3 length: 14 amino acids. This CDR3 reads CASSLVGQDYGYTF. CDR3 DNA: TGTGCCAGCAGCTTAGTGGGACAGGACTATGGCTACACCTTC.

Concerning this clone: This sample also contains other DNA sequences that code for the same CDR3. The V and J genes are TRBV12-5 and TRBJ1-5; TRBD1 aligns across 7 bases. J was trimmed by 1 base and V by 6 bases; bases with no gene match: 6. The CDR3 sequence is 15 residues long. The germline gives CDR1 LGHNT, CDR2 FRNRAP. The CDR3 nucleotides read TGTGCTAGTGGATGGACAGGACCAAGCAATCAGCCCCAGCATTTT. As protein: CASGWTGPSNQPQHF.

The V and J genes are TRBV5-1 and TRBJ2-1; 8 nucleotides match TRBD1. CDR1 SGHRS and CDR2 YFSETQ come from the germline V gene. With V trimmed by 0 bases and J by 1 base, 0 bases remained unmatched. The CDR3 is 15 residues long. This CDR3 reads CASSLGQGSYNEQFF. The DNA of the CDR3 is TGCGCCAGCAGCTTGGGACAGGGGTCCTACAATGAGCAGTTCTTC.

J is TRBJ1-4 and V is TRBV9; 9 bases are shared with TRBD1. The CDR3 extends over 17 amino acids. Germline lookup yields CDR1 SGDLS and CDR2 YYNGEE. With 1 base clipped from V and 7 bases from J, the junction kept 11 bases outside the gene matches. CDR3: CASSVSPQTGGGEKLFF. The CDR3 DNA sequence: TGTGCCAGCAGCGTATCTCCCCAAACAGGGGGCGGTGAAAAACTGTTTTTT.

The chain joins TRBV4-2 to TRBJ2-1; perhaps TRBD2 as D (7 bases). Germline lookup yields CDR1 LGHNA and CDR2 YNFKEQ. The ends were cut back, 5 bases at V and 6 bases at J, with 20 bases in the middle. The CDR3 contains 16 residues. CDR3 nucleotides: TGTGCCAGCAGCTCAACTTTCTCGGGGGGCCGCAATGAGCAGTTCTTC. Translation: CASSSTFSGGRNEQFF.

The rearrangement uses TRBV4-3 and TRBJ2-7; no firm D call. V lost 1 base and J lost 0, with 13 bases in between. Germline values: CDR1 LGHNA, CDR2 YSLEER. CDR3 size: 16 residues. Here the CDR3 reads CASSQGTGPSSYEQYF. For the CDR3, the DNA is TGCGCCAGCAGCCAAGGGACGGGCCCAAGCTCCTACGAGCAGTACTTC.

This clone appeared a single time. The chain combines TRBV4-1 with TRBJ2-5; 12 nucleotides match TRBD2. The CDR3 has 18 amino acids. J was trimmed by 2 bases and V by 0 bases; bases with no gene match: 7. Germline CDR1 and CDR2: MGHRA and YSYEKL. CDR3 bases: TGCGCCAGCAGCCAAGATACAACGACTAGCGGGGGTCAAGAGACCCAGTACTTC. Translated: CASSQDTTTSGGQETQYF.

The CDR3 DNA is TGTGCCAGCAGCTTAGTTAGCGGGGGTCCAGATACGCAGTATTTT. Translated, it gives CASSLVSGGPDTQYF. The chain joins TRBV7-2 to TRBJ2-3, with 9 bases fitting TRBD2. Losses at the gene ends were 1 base for V and 4 bases for J; bases not matched to a gene: 3. The germline CDR1 and CDR2 sequences are SGHTA and FQGNSA. The CDR3 is 15 amino acids. Drawing the rest from reference TRBV7-2 and TRBJ2-3, the complete variable domain is GAGVSQSPSNKVTEKGKDVELRCDPISGHTALYWYRQSLGQGLEFLIYFQGNSAPDKSGLPSDRFSAERTGGSVSTLTIQRTQQEDSAVYLCASSLVSGGPDTQYFGPGTRLTVL.

This chain links TRBV4-2 with TRBJ2-2; 12 bases agree with TRBD2. Germline V lookup: CDR1 LGHNA, CDR2 YNFKEQ. This CDR3 spans 17 amino acids. The trim removed 2 bases at V and 2 bases at J, leaving 3 bases unmatched. CDR3 sequence reads: CASSQLAGGPNTGELFF. The CDR3 bases are TGTGCCAGCAGCCAACTAGCGGGGGGGCCCAACACCGGGGAGCTGTTTTTT.

In its sample, this clone ranks as medium-sized (0.01 to 0.1%). The chain couples TRBV27 to TRBJ1-2; TRBD1 might be the D (5 bases). Trimming cost V 8 bases and J 3 bases, with 13 bases left between them. The CDR3 has 13 amino acids. Germline CDR1 is MNHEY and CDR2 is SMNVEV (reference sequence). CDR3 nucleotides: TGTGCCAGCGGGGGTGGGAGAGACTATGGCTACACCTTC. Protein: CASGGGRDYGYTF.

The chain has TRBV18 and TRBJ2-5; 7 positions agree with TRBD2. Trimming took 4 bases from V and 5 from J; bases not matched to a gene: 7. CDR3 length equals 14 residues. The germline CDR1 and CDR2 sequences are KGHSH and LQKENI. CDR3 protein: CASSLLAEGETQYF. CDR3 nucleotide sequence: TGTGCCAGCTCACTGCTAGCGGAGGGGGAGACCCAGTACTTC.

This chain links TRBV2 with TRBJ1-4, with a tentative D call TRBD1 (5 bases). The ends were cut back, 6 bases at V and 8 bases at J, with 16 bases in the middle. Germline V CDR1 and CDR2: SNHLY, FYNNEI. CDR3 size: 14 residues. The CDR3 sequence is CASRGTDLEEKLFF. The DNA of the CDR3 is TGTGCCAGCAGAGGGACCGACTTGGAGGAAAAACTGTTTTTT.

V usage is TRBV29-1 and J usage is TRBJ1-2; the D gene is possibly TRBD1 (5 bases). CDR1 and CDR2 from the germline V gene are SQVTM and ANQGSEA. CDR3 length: 13 amino acids. The V end was cut by 4 bases, the J end by 4 bases, with 13 bases between. The CDR3 reads CSVGQGPVYGYTF. In DNA, the CDR3 is TGCAGCGTTGGGCAGGGACCGGTCTATGGCTACACCTTC.

This chain connects TRBV6-5 to TRBJ2-5; D call uncertain. V gave up 1 base and J gave up 2 bases, with 11 bases separating them. Looked up from germline, CDR1 is MNHEY and CDR2 is SVGAGI. The CDR3 runs 15 residues. The CDR3 DNA reads TGTGCCAGCAGTTACTGGGCAGGCCAACAAGAGACCCAGTACTTC. This encodes CASSYWAGQQETQYF.

This chain uses TRBV4-2 with TRBJ2-1; 8 nucleotides match TRBD2. V lost 2 bases to trimming and J lost 8 bases; unmatched junction nucleotides: 8. This CDR3 is 15 amino acids long. In germline, CDR1 is LGHNA, CDR2 YNFKEQ. CDR3 region: CASSQTTGGPYEQFF. Here the CDR3 DNA reads TGTGCCAGCAGCCAAACGACGGGGGGGCCCTATGAGCAGTTCTTC.

The gene calls are TRBV5-1 and TRBJ2-6, with 9 bases that match TRBD1. Germline V gene data show CDR1 as SGHRS and CDR2 as YFSETQ. The V and J ends lost 4 bases and 2 bases, in that order; junction bases with no gene match: 7. The CDR3 is made up of 17 amino acids. CDR3 protein: CASSPGQGNPGANVLTF. The CDR3 DNA reads as TGCGCCAGCAGCCCAGGACAGGGGAACCCTGGGGCCAACGTCCTGACTTTC.

This clone was observed once. The rearrangement joins TRBV5-1 to TRBJ1-4; D gene uncertain. CDR1 is SGHRS, CDR2 YFSETQ, per germline. Trimming removed 3 bases from V and 4 bases from J, with 7 bases in between. This CDR3 spans 13 amino acids. CDR3 sequence (DNA): TGCGCCAGCAGCTGGACCTTTAATGAAAAACTGTTTTTT. Translating gives CASSWTFNEKLFF.

In DNA form, the CDR3 reads TGTGCCAGCAGCCGGCCGGGACTAGCGGGGCTGAGCTCCTACAATGAGCAGTTCTTC. Protein sequence: CASSRPGLAGLSSYNEQFF. The genes are TRBV7-2 and TRBJ2-1, with 13 bases that match TRBD2. CDR1 and CDR2 from the germline V gene are SGHTA and FQGNSA. CDR3 length: 19 amino acids. The ends lost 5 bases at V and 0 bases at J; junction bases unmatched: 10.

This clone was recorded a few times. The chain employs TRBV15 and TRBJ2-1, with D tentatively TRBD1 (6 bases). Germline CDR1 LNHNV, CDR2 YYDKDF (reference sequence). V shed 1 base and J shed 12 bases, with 16 bases lying between them. The CDR3 spans 14 residues. The CDR3 loop is CATSRVPDSWVQFF. In DNA form, the CDR3 reads TGTGCCACCAGCAGAGTCCCGGACAGCTGGGTGCAGTTCTTC.

The J gene is TRBJ1-2, the V gene TRBV6-4; 8 bases align to TRBD1. V lost 2 bases to trimming and J lost 7 bases; unmatched junction nucleotides: 6. The CDR3 is 14 amino acids. Germline loops: CDR1 MRHNA, CDR2 SNTAGT. The CDR3 spells CASSDERTGFGYTF. The CDR3 DNA sequence: TGTGCCAGCAGTGACGAGAGGACAGGGTTTGGCTACACCTTC.

This chain joins TRBV15 and TRBJ2-2, with a tentative D call TRBD1 (6 bases). CDR1 and CDR2 from the germline V gene are LNHNV and YYDKDF (reference sequence). The ends were cut back, 4 bases at V and 6 bases at J, with 12 bases in the middle. The CDR3 is made up of 14 amino acids. CDR3 DNA sequence: TGTGCCACCAGCACACAGACAGGTTCCGGGGAGCTGTTTTTT. This gives the protein CATSTQTGSGELFF.

The rearrangement links TRBV28 to TRBJ1-2; a possible D gene is TRBD1 (6 bases). Germline V gene lookup returns CDR1 MDHEN and CDR2 SYDVKM. Trimming removed 1 base from V and 4 bases from J, with 10 bases in between. CDR3 length equals 14 residues. The CDR3 here is CASSLSGTLYGYTF. The CDR3 DNA sequence: TGTGCCAGCAGTTTATCCGGGACACTCTATGGCTACACCTTC.

The chain carries TRBV7-2 and TRBJ2-5; 12 positions agree with TRBD1. The junction had 8 bases not matched to a gene; V was cut back by 4 bases and J by 5 bases. The length of the CDR3 is 16 residues. Germline CDR1 is SGHTA and CDR2 is FQGNSA. The CDR3 DNA reads as TGTGCCAGCAGCTCCTTGCGGGACAGGGGGCTGGAGACCCAGTACTTC. Amino acids: CASSSLRDRGLETQYF.

This CDR3 reads CASMGWGISNTIYF. CDR3 coding DNA: TGTGCCAGTATGGGATGGGGGATTAGTAACACCATATATTTT. This sequence joins TRBV19 and TRBJ1-3; TRBD1 is a possible D gene (5 bases). The CDR3 is made up of 14 amino acids. Trimming shortened V by 7 bases and J by 7 bases, and 17 bases separated the two germline ends. In germline, CDR1 is LNHDA, CDR2 SQIVND (reference sequence).

The J gene is TRBJ1-6, the V gene TRBV21-1; the DNA was not used to check the table's D call, TRBD1. TRBV21-1 is termed a pseudogene. CDR3 size: 18 residues. CDR3 protein: CASSRDELGQGYYSPLHF. Written as DNA, the CDR3 is TGTGCCAGCAGCAGAGACGAGTTGGGACAGGGGTACTATTCACCCCTCCACTTT.